This T cell receptor beta chain is drawn from a study of T cell changes during pregnancy in multiple sclerosis. CDR3 length equals 15 residues. Trimming removed 0 bases from V and 3 bases from J, with 9 bases in between. The germline V gene has CDR1 SGHDN and CDR2 FVKESK. TCRdb keeps only in-frame clones here, not all; method: immunoSEQ multiplex PCR. This sample yields tens of thousands of clones, of which 91% are seen a single time; around 1.8% belongs to the top ten. Sequences were derived from peripheral blood, sampled after pregnancy. The TCR comes from a female donor in good health, enrolled as a control in a pregnancy study. This chain uses TRBV14 with TRBJ2-1, with D maybe TRBD2 (7 bases). The CDR3 DNA follows: TGTGCCAGCAGCCAAGAGAGGGGGGGCTACAATGAGCAGTTCTTC. Protein: CASSQERGGYNEQFF.